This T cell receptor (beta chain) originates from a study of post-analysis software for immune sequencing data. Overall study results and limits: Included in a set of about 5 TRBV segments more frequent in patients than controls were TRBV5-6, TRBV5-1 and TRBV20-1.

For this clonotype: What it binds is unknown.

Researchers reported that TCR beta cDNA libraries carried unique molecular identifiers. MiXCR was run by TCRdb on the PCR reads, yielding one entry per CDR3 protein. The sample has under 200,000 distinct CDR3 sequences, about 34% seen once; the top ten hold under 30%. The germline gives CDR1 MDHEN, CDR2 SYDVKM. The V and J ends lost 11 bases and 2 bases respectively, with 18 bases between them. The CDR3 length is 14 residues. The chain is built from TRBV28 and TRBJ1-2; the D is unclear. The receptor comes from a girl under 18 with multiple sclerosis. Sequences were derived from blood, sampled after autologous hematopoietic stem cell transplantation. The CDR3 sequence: CAGIPAGRNYGYTF. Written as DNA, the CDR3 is TGTGCCGGCATCCCAGCCGGACGGAACTATGGCTACACCTTC.